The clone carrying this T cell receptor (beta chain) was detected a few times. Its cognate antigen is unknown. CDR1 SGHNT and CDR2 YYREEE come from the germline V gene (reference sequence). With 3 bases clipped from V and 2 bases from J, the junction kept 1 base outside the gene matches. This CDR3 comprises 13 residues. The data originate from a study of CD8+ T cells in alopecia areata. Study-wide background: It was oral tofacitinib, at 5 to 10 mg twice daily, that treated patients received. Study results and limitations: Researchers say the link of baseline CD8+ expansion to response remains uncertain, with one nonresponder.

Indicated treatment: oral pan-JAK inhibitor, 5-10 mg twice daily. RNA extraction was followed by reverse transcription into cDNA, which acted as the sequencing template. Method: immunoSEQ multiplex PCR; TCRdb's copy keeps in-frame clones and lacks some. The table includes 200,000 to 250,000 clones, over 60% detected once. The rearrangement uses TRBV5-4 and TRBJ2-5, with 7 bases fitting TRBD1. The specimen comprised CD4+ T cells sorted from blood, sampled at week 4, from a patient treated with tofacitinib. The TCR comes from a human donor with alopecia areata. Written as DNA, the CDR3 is TGTGCCAGCAGCTCGGGACAGCAAGAGACCCAGTACTTC. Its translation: CASSSGQQETQYF. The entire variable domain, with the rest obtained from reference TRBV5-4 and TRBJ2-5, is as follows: ETGVTQSPTHLIKTRGQQVTLRCSSQSGHNTVSWYQQALGQGPQFIFQYYREEENGRGNFPPRFSGLQFPNYSSELNVNALELDDSALYLCASSSGQQETQYFGPGTRLLVL.